This is a list of T cell receptor beta chains from one sample in a study of shared clonotypes between healthy human individuals. Libraries were prepared by immunoSEQ multiplex PCR; TCRdb keeps only in-frame clonotypes and omits some of them. The sample contains 2 million to 3 million clones, 93% of which appear only once. The sequencing input was naive CD4+ T cells from PBMCs. Every receptor here comes from a man aged 18 to 29 in good health. Some clones in this sample may be carry-over from other donors' samples. The CDR3 runs from the conserved cysteine through the conserved F or W.

>TRBJ1-2|TRBV19
CASSIGTTNYGYTF
>TRBJ2-2|TRBV7-9
CASSLEVTPVPTGELFF
>TRBJ2-1|TRBV29-1
CSTVRGLAAYNEQFF
>TRBJ2-7|TRBV19
CASSSIGGGESGEQYF
>TRBJ1-4|TRBV5-1
CASNLGGDGREKLFF
>TRBJ2-7|TRBV9
CASGRTATHEQYF
>TRBJ2-3|TRBV29-1
CSVDGRLTDTQYF
>TRBJ2-3|TRBV4-1
CASSQQLAGVSDTQYF
>TRBJ2-3|TRBV29-1
CSVAGQREGTDTQYF
>TRBJ2-3|TRBV9
CASSVQAVGADTQYF
>TRBJ2-5|TRBV28
CASSLLGAGLETQYF
>TRBJ2-1|TRBV18
CASSPGTSGNEQFF
>TRBJ2-1|TRBV7-2
CASNFQASNYNEQFF
>TRBJ2-2|TRBV11-2
CASSLGPPAGTGELFF